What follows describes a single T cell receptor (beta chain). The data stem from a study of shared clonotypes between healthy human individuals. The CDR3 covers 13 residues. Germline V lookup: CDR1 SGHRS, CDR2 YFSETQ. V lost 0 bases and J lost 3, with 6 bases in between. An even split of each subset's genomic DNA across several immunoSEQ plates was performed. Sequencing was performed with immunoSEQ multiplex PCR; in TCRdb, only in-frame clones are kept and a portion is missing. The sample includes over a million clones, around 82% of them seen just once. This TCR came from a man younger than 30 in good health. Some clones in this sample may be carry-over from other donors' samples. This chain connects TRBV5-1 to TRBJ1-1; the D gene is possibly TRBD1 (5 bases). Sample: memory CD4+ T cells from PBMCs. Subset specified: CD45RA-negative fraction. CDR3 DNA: TGCGCCAGCAGCTTGGGGGACGACACTGAAGCTTTCTTT. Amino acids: CASSLGDDTEAFF.